Listed below are T cell receptor beta chains from one sample, sequenced in a study of shared clonotypes between healthy human individuals. TCRdb keeps only in-frame clones here, not all; method: immunoSEQ multiplex PCR. The sample lists hundreds of thousands of clones; around 74% were seen once. The sample comprised memory CD4+ T cells sorted from blood. The receptors originated from a young woman in good health. Both conserved end residues are trimmed from each CDR3. Where a row states a size, it is once, few, many or the class of an expanded clone; other rows omit it.

TRBJ1-1 . TRBV2 14 ASRDAKELLNTEAF
TRBJ2-7 . TRBV5-1 11 ASSLGQIYEQY
TRBJ2-6 . TRBV5-1 14 ASSFSPSSGANVLT
TRBJ2-1 once TRBV18 11 ASSRGTSGSQF
TRBJ2-2 . TRBV5-6 12 ASSQQRETGELF
TRBJ2-7 . TRBV5-8 11 ASSPLVAYEQY
TRBJ2-1 . TRBV9 13 ASSVSGFDYNEQF
TRBJ2-7 . TRBV5-1 14 ASSLGPAESSYEQY
TRBJ2-1 few TRBV7-9 16 ASSLVPRQPWTDNEQF
TRBJ2-1 . TRBV15 13 ATSRGQGATNEQF
TRBJ2-5 few TRBV18 12 ASSTPPKLETQY